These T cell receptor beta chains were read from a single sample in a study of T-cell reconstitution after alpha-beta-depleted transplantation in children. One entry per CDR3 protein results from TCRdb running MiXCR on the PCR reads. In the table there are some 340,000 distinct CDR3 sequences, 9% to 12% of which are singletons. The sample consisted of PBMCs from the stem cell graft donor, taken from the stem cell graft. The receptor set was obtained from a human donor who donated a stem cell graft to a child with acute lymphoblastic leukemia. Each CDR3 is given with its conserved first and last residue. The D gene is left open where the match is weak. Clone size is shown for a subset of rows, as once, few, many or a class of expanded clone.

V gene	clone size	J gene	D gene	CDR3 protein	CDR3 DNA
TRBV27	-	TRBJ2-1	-	CASTAPGARVVDEQFF	TGTGCCAGCACGGCCCCCGGGGCCAGGGTCGTCGATGAGCAGTTCTTC
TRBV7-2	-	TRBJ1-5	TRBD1	CASSSCNGQGICGSNQPQHF	TGTGCCAGCAGTTCTTGTAATGGACAGGGAATTTGTGGGAGCAATCAGCCCCAGCATTTT
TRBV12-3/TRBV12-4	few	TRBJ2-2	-	CASSHRNGTGELFF	TGTGCCAGCAGTCATAGGAACGGGACCGGGGAGCTGTTTTTT
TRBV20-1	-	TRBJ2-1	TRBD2	CSARPLLAGNYNEQFF	TGCAGTGCCAGGCCCCTACTAGCGGGAAACTACAATGAGCAGTTCTTC
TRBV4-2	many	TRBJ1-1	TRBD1	CASSQDGLSQGRGPEAFF	TGTGCCAGCAGCCAAGATGGATTATCACAGGGGCGCGGCCCTGAAGCTTTCTTT
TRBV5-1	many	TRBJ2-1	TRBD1	CASRPTGGSYNEQFF	TGCGCCAGCAGACCTACAGGGGGCTCCTACAATGAGCAGTTCTTC
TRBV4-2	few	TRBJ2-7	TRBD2	CASSQVGLAGSYEQYF	TGTGCCAGCAGCCAAGTTGGACTAGCGGGTTCCTACGAGCAGTACTTC
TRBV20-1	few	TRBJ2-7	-	CSATEGAYEQYF	TGCAGTGCTACCGAGGGGGCCTACGAGCAGTACTTC
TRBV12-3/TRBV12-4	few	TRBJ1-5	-	CASSLVGDGQPQHF	TGTGCCAGCAGTTTAGTGGGGGATGGGCAGCCCCAGCATTTT
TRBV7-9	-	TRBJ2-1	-	CASSLDLGAFYNEQFF	TGTGCCAGCAGCTTAGATCTAGGGGCTTTCTACAATGAGCAGTTCTTC
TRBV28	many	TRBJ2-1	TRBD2	CASSPAGTSGSWTSYNEQFF	TGTGCCAGCAGTCCAGCAGGGACTAGCGGGAGCTGGACCTCCTACAATGAGCAGTTCTTC
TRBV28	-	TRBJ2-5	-	CASSSLHKGSIQETQYF	TGTGCCAGCAGTTCCTTACACAAGGGAAGTATCCAAGAGACCCAGTACTTC
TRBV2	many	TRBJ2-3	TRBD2	CASSGLAGATDTQYF	TGTGCCAGCAGCGGACTAGCGGGAGCCACAGATACGCAGTATTTT
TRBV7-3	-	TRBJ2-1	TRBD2	CASSPYRAGGPHNEQFF	TGTGCCAGCAGCCCCTACCGAGCGGGAGGGCCCCACAATGAGCAGTTCTTC
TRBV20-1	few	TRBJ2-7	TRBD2	CSARAGGRPYEQYF	TGCAGTGCTAGGGCTGGCGGGAGACCCTACGAGCAGTACTTC
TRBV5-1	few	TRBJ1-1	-	CASSYTTGVNTEAFF	TGCGCCAGCAGCTATACTACAGGCGTGAACACTGAAGCTTTCTTT
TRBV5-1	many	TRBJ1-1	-	CASSLALEGSTEAFF	TGCGCCAGCAGCTTGGCTCTTGAGGGGAGCACTGAAGCTTTCTTT
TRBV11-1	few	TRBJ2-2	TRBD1	CASSDRDRGYLNTGELFF	TGTGCCAGCAGCGACCGGGACAGGGGATACTTGAACACCGGGGAGCTGTTTTTT
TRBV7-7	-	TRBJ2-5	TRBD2	CASSLRLAVSQETQYF	TGTGCTAGCAGCTTAAGACTAGCGGTTTCCCAAGAGACCCAGTACTTC
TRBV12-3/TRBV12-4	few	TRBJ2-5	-	CASSLRRLLEQETQYF	TGTGCCAGCAGCCTTCGACGACTCTTGGAACAAGAGACCCAGTACTTC
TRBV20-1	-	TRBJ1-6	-	CCARGWEAGENSPLHF	TGCTGTGCTAGAGGTTGGGAGGCAGGGGAAAATTCACCCCTCCACTTT
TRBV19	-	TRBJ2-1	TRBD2	CASSTTSGRGGEQFF	TGTGCCAGTAGTACAACTAGCGGGAGAGGGGGTGAGCAGTTCTTC
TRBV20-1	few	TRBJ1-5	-	CSARDLGGLGNQPQHF	TGCAGTGCTAGAGACCTCGGGGGCCTGGGCAATCAGCCCCAGCATTTT
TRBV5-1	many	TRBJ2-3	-	CASSLSSRVTDTQYF	TGCGCCAGCAGCTTATCTAGCAGGGTCACAGATACGCAGTATTTT
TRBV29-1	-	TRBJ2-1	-	CSVEDLRKAYNEQFF	TGCAGCGTTGAAGATCTACGTAAAGCATACAATGAGCAGTTCTTC
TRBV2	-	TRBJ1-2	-	CASSEGWDGLSF	TGTGCCAGCAGTGAAGGGTGGGACGGACTTTCCTTC
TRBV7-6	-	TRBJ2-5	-	CASSYRTGRPQETQYF	TGTGCCAGCAGCTATAGAACTGGGAGGCCTCAAGAGACCCAGTACTTC
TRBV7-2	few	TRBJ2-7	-	CASSLSPRDHEQYF	TGTGCCAGCAGCTTAAGCCCCAGGGACCACGAGCAGTACTTC
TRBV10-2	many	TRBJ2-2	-	CASSERDTGELFF	TGCGCCAGCAGTGAGAGGGACACCGGGGAGCTGTTTTTT
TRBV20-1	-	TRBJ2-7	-	CSARDLGTDFYEQYF	TGCAGTGCTAGAGACCTCGGGACGGATTTCTACGAGCAGTACTTC
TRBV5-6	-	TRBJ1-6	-	CASTYVGNSPLHF	TGTGCCAGCACCTATGTTGGTAATTCACCCCTCCACTTT
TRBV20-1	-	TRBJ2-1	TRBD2	CCASDASGRGTYNEQFF	TGCTGTGCTAGCGATGCTAGCGGGAGGGGAACCTACAATGAGCAGTTCTTC
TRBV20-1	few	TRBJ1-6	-	CSARDFRSYNSPLHF	TGCAGTGCTAGAGATTTCCGTAGTTATAATTCACCCCTCCACTTT
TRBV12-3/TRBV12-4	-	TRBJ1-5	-	CASSLAGGGAQPQHF	TGTGCCAGCAGTTTAGCAGGCGGGGGGGCTCAGCCCCAGCATTTT
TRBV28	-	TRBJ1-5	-	CASSFEGNQPQHF	TGTGCCAGCAGTTTCGAGGGTAATCAGCCCCAGCATTTT
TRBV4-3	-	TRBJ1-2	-	CASSGDTTGYGYTF	TGCGCCAGCAGCGGGGACACTACAGGCTATGGCTACACCTTC
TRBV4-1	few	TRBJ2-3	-	CASSQGRSTDTQYF	TGCGCCAGCAGCCAGGGTAGGAGCACAGATACGCAGTATTTT
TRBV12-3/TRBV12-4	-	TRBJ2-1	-	CASTTGGGTSYNEQFF	TGTGCCAGCACGACGGGGGGCGGGACGTCCTACAATGAGCAGTTCTTC
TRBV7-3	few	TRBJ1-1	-	CASSLKDGVRAFF	TGTGCCAGCAGCTTAAAAGACGGGGTGAGAGCTTTCTTT
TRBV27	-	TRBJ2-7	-	CASSFESGLEDEQYF	TGTGCCAGCAGTTTTGAATCAGGGTTAGAAGACGAGCAGTACTTC
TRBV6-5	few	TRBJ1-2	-	CASSNGVNYGYTF	TGTGCCAGCAGTAACGGGGTTAACTATGGCTACACCTTC
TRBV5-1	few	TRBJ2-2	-	CASSSDYTRVGELFF	TGCGCCAGCAGCTCCGACTATACGCGAGTCGGGGAGCTGTTTTTT
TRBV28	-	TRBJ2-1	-	CATAVGTYNEQFF	TGTGCCACCGCCGTTGGGACCTACAATGAGCAGTTCTTC
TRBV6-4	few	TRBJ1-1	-	CASRPGEGTEAVF	TGTGCCAGCAGACCAGGGGAGGGCACTGAAGCTGTCTTT
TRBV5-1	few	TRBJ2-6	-	CASSWQGGALSGANVLTF	TGCGCCAGCAGCTGGCAGGGGGGGGCTCTCTCTGGGGCCAACGTCCTGACTTTC
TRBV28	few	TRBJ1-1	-	CASSPRGWTEAFF	TGTGCCAGCAGCCCCAGGGGCTGGACTGAAGCTTTCTTT
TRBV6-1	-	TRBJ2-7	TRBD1	CASSFSGQNYEQYF	TGTGCCAGCAGCTTTTCGGGACAGAACTACGAGCAGTACTTC
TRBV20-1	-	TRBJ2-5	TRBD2	CSARDRTSGPRWETQYF	TGCAGTGCTAGAGACCGGACTAGCGGTCCCCGGTGGGAGACCCAGTACTTC
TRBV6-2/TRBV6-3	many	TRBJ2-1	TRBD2	CASSKTSGRRNEQFF	TGTGCCAGCAGTAAGACTAGCGGGAGACGGAATGAGCAGTTCTTC
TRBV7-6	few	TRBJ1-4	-	CASDGAAHLGICEKLFF	TGTGCCAGCGATGGAGCCGCACATCTCGGGATTTGCGAAAAACTGTTTTTT
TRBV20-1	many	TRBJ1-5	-	CSARGVTRGNQPQHF	TGCAGTGCTAGAGGAGTGACCAGGGGCAATCAGCCCCAGCATTTT
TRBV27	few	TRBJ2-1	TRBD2	CASSLHPAGNEQFF	TGTGCCAGCAGTTTACATCCAGCGGGAAATGAGCAGTTCTTC
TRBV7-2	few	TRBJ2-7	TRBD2	CASSLAGTSFKGEQYF	TGTGCCAGCAGCTTAGCCGGGACTAGCTTTAAGGGCGAGCAGTACTTC
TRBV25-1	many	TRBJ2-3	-	CASSESGADTQYF	TGTGCCAGCAGTGAATCCGGGGCAGATACGCAGTATTTT
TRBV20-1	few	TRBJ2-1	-	CSARDLRDSYNEQFF	TGCAGTGCTAGAGATCTGAGGGACTCCTACAATGAGCAGTTCTTC